These 23 T cell receptor beta chains were sequenced from one sample in a study of blood T cell repertoires in COVID-19. Generated by immunoSEQ multiplex PCR, the TCRdb table keeps only in-frame clones and is missing some. The data contain fewer than 200,000 clones, over 80% of them singletons. The specimen sequenced was peripheral blood. These receptors all come from an older woman with acute or convalescent COVID-19.

This chain connects TRBV6-6 to TRBJ1-2, with a possible D match to TRBD1 (6 bases). The germline V gene has CDR1 MNHNY and CDR2 SVGAGI (reference sequence). V was cut by 3 bases and J by 8 bases, with 16 bases left in between. The CDR3 runs 14 residues. CDR3 bases: TGTGCCAGCAGTTATGGGGACACCACCAGCGGCTACACCTTC. Translation gives CASSYGDTTSGYTF.

J is TRBJ1-5 and V is TRBV28; 10 bases map to TRBD1. The ends lost 2 bases at V and 5 bases at J; junction bases unmatched: 0. The germline gives CDR1 MDHEN, CDR2 SYDVKM. The CDR3 runs 14 residues. The CDR3 loop is CASSLGQGDQPQHF. The CDR3 nucleotides read TGTGCCAGCAGTTTAGGACAGGGGGATCAGCCCCAGCATTTT.

This clone appeared once. This sequence joins TRBV6-2 or TRBV6-3 and TRBJ2-5, with 7 bases lining up with TRBD2. Looked up from germline, CDR1 is MNHEY and CDR2 is SVGEGT. Losses at the gene ends were 5 bases for V and 9 bases for J; bases not matched to a gene: 6. The CDR3 has 12 amino acids. The CDR3 nucleotides read TGTGCCAGCAGTCATCTAGCGGAACCCCAGTACTTC. This codes for CASSHLAEPQYF.

This clone was found once. V gene TRBV5-1 combines with J gene TRBJ2-3; 16 bases map to TRBD2. The CDR3 is made up of 21 amino acids. V dropped 0 bases and J dropped 2; count of bases not matched to a gene: 12. CDR1 and CDR2 (germline): SGHRS, YFSETQ. The CDR3 DNA sequence: TGCGCCAGCAGCTTGGTCTCTTCGGGACTAGCGGGGGGGCCGGACACAGATACGCAGTATTTT. This codes for CASSLVSSGLAGGPDTDTQYF.

V usage is TRBV3-1 (or the pseudogene TRBV3-2) and J usage is TRBJ1-1; 8 bases are shared with TRBD1. Unmatched junction bases numbered 9, after V lost 5 bases and J lost 1 base. This CDR3 has 16 amino acids. From germline, CDR1 is LGHDT and CDR2 YNNKEL (reference sequence). This chain's CDR3 is CASSKRTGTGNTEAFF. The CDR3 DNA reads TGTGCCAGCAGCAAAAGAACCGGGACAGGGAACACTGAAGCTTTCTTT.

The chain recombines TRBV7-9 with TRBJ2-7; 8 nucleotides line up with TRBD1. Trimming took 4 bases from V and 3 from J; bases not matched to a gene: 5. Germline CDR1 and CDR2: SEHNR and FQNEAQ (reference sequence). CDR3 length equals 14 residues. The CDR3 protein is CASSSDREGYEQYF. CDR3 nucleotides: TGTGCCAGCAGCTCGGACAGGGAAGGCTACGAGCAGTACTTC.

This clone has at least ten counts. This CDR3 reads CASSQDGQSPLHF. DNA of the CDR3: TGTGCCAGCAGCCAGGATGGACAGTCACCCCTCCACTTT. J is TRBJ1-6 and V is TRBV4-2; D may be TRBD1 (6 bases). Germline lookup yields CDR1 LGHNA and CDR2 YNFKEQ. This CDR3 spans 13 amino acids. V was cut by 3 bases and J by 10 bases, with 10 bases left in between.

The genes are TRBV6-2 or TRBV6-3 and TRBJ1-1; D uncertain. The V end lost 5 bases, the J end lost 4 bases, and 14 bases lay between the germline ends. The CDR3 loop spans 14 amino acids. Germline assignment: CDR1 MNHEY and CDR2 SVGEGT. The CDR3 reads CASSAFFRVTEAFF. In DNA, the CDR3 is TGTGCCAGCAGTGCGTTTTTTCGAGTCACTGAAGCTTTCTTT.

The V call is TRBV3-1 (or the pseudogene TRBV3-2), the J call TRBJ1-1; 7 nucleotides agree with TRBD1. V lost 4 bases, J lost 5 bases, and 10 bases stayed unmatched. The germline V gene has CDR1 LGHDT and CDR2 YNNKEL (reference sequence). CDR3 size: 15 residues. The CDR3 here is CASSPGTVLTTEAFF. The DNA for the CDR3 is TGTGCCAGCAGCCCTGGGACAGTTTTGACTACTGAAGCTTTCTTT.

This sequence joins TRBV5-4 and TRBJ2-1; D uncertain. CDR3 length equals 15 residues. Germline V gene lookup returns CDR1 SGHNT and CDR2 YYREEE (reference sequence). Trimming took off 4 bases at V and 0 bases at J, with 11 bases between the two ends. CDR3 sequence: CASSPAPSSYNEQFF. CDR3 bases: TGTGCCAGCAGCCCAGCACCTAGCTCCTACAATGAGCAGTTCTTC. Filled out from reference TRBV5-4 and TRBJ2-1, the complete variable domain reads ETGVTQSPTHLIKTRGQQVTLRCSSQSGHNTVSWYQQALGQGPQFIFQYYREEENGRGNFPPRFSGLQFPNYSSELNVNALELDDSALYLCASSPAPSSYNEQFFGPGTRLTVL.

This chain connects TRBV5-1 to TRBJ1-5; 7 bases line up with TRBD1. V was pared by 0 bases and J by 5 bases, with 2 bases of the junction left unmatched. Per germline, CDR1 SGHRS and CDR2 YFSETQ. The CDR3 is 14 amino acids. DNA of the CDR3: TGCGCCAGCAGCTTGGGGGGACAGCATCAGCCCCAGCATTTT. Its translation is CASSLGGQHQPQHF.

This clone came up once. This chain uses TRBV5-4 with TRBJ2-5; D might be TRBD1 (6 bases). Per germline, CDR1 SGHNT and CDR2 YYREEE (reference sequence). The CDR3 is 15 amino acids. Deletions cut 4 bases from V and 1 base from J, with 14 bases between. The DNA for the CDR3 is TGTGCCAGCAGCCTTGTGGGGGCGCGCCAAGAGACCCAGTACTTC. Translated: CASSLVGARQETQYF.

The V call is TRBV16, the J call TRBJ1-1; D perhaps matches TRBD1 (5 bases). The V end lost 5 bases, the J end lost 2 bases, and 12 bases lay between the germline ends. Looked up from germline, CDR1 is KGHSY and CDR2 is FQNENV. This CDR3 has 14 amino acids. The CDR3 protein is CASSGQGSNTEAFF. The CDR3 bases are TGTGCCAGCAGCGGGCAGGGTTCTAACACTGAAGCTTTCTTT.

This clone occurred a few times. The J gene is TRBJ1-6, the V gene TRBV18, with a weak D call TRBD1 (5 bases). CDR1 KGHSH and CDR2 LQKENI come from the germline V gene. The CDR3 loop spans 14 amino acids. Trimming stripped 3 bases from V and 5 bases from J, with 8 bases between. The CDR3 loop reads CASSPTDDNSPLHF. The CDR3 coding sequence is TGTGCCAGCTCACCGACAGACGATAATTCACCCCTCCACTTT.

This chain uses TRBV2 with TRBJ2-4, with D possibly being TRBD2 (5 bases). This CDR3 is 14 amino acids long. V dropped 6 bases and J dropped 2 bases, with 11 bases sitting between them. Germline CDR1 reads SNHLY; CDR2 reads FYNNEI. CDR3 DNA: TGTGCCAGCAGCGGGGTTTCGCCCAAAAACATTCAGTACTTC. It translates to CASSGVSPKNIQYF. The full variable domain, rest sourced from reference TRBV2 and TRBJ2-4, is EPEVTQTPSHQVTQMGQEVILRCVPISNHLYFYWYRQILGQKVEFLVSFYNNEISEKSEIFDDQFSVERPDGSNFTLKIRSTKLEDSAMYFCASSGVSPKNIQYFGAGTRLSVL.

This clone was observed a handful of times. J is TRBJ1-6 and V is TRBV7-2; D possibly corresponds to TRBD1 (6 bases). There are 17 residues in the CDR3. CDR1 and CDR2 from the germline V gene are SGHTA and FQGNSA. V was cut by 1 base and J by 7 bases, with 17 bases left in between. This CDR3 reads CASSLGPGGVSNSPLHF. CDR3 DNA sequence: TGTGCCAGCAGCTTAGGGCCGGGGGGCGTATCGAATTCACCCCTCCACTTT. The variable domain in full, completed from reference TRBV7-2 and TRBJ1-6, reads GAGVSQSPSNKVTEKGKDVELRCDPISGHTALYWYRQSLGQGLEFLIYFQGNSAPDKSGLPSDRFSAERTGGSVSTLTIQRTQQEDSAVYLCASSLGPGGVSNSPLHFGNGTRLTVT.

The chain couples TRBV24-1 to TRBJ2-3, with 15 bases identical to TRBD2. This CDR3 has 16 residues. Trimming at V came to 7 bases and at J to 3 bases, leaving 4 bases not matched to a gene. Germline loops: CDR1 KGHDR, CDR2 SFDVKD. For the CDR3, the DNA is TGTGCCACCAGCTTGGGACTAGCGGGAGGTACAGATACGCAGTATTTT. Protein: CATSLGLAGGTDTQYF.

The chain recombines TRBV28 with TRBJ1-1, with D unclear. The ends were cut back, 6 bases at V and 5 bases at J, with 19 bases in the middle. CDR1 is MDHEN and CDR2 is SYDVKM in the germline V gene. CDR3 length: 15 residues. The CDR3 protein is CASRPPGGMMTEAFF. CDR3 DNA: TGTGCCAGCAGGCCACCAGGAGGTATGATGACTGAAGCTTTCTTT.

V and J are TRBV6-5 and TRBJ2-3; 8 positions match TRBD2. V gave up 7 bases and J gave up 3 bases; unmatched junction bases: 6. CDR3 length equals 14 residues. The V gene's germline CDR1 is MNHEY and CDR2 SVGAGI. CDR3 sequence: CASNSGGQTDTQYF. CDR3 in DNA: TGTGCCAGCAACTCGGGGGGGCAAACAGATACGCAGTATTTT.

The chain couples TRBV7-9 to TRBJ2-5; TRBD1 agrees at 8 bases. Germline-derived CDR1 and CDR2 are SEHNR and FQNEAQ (reference sequence). V dropped 5 bases and J dropped 5; count of bases not matched to a gene: 4. The CDR3 runs to 13 residues. CDR3: CASSPRGPETQYF. In DNA, the CDR3 is TGTGCCAGCAGCCCCAGGGGGCCGGAGACCCAGTACTTC.

The chain uses TRBV10-3 and TRBJ2-7; 9 nucleotides match TRBD2. The trim removed 6 bases at V and 5 bases at J, leaving 8 bases unmatched. The germline CDR1 and CDR2 sequences are ENHRY and SYGVKD. The CDR3 totals 14 residues. This CDR3 reads CAISGKRGVDEQYF. CDR3 bases: TGTGCCATCAGCGGAAAGCGGGGGGTTGACGAGCAGTACTTC.

The J gene is TRBJ2-3, the V gene TRBV4-3; D may be TRBD1 (5 bases). The CDR3 spans 15 residues. From germline, CDR1 is LGHNA and CDR2 YSLEER. V lost 6 bases and J 4 bases, leaving 17 bases between the germline ends. Here the CDR3 DNA reads TGCGCCAGCAGAGAAGGGTTAGGGGAACCAGATACGCAGTATTTT. Amino acid sequence: CASREGLGEPDTQYF.

The chain uses TRBV4-3 and TRBJ1-3; a possible D gene is TRBD1 (6 bases). V was shortened by 0 bases and J by 3 bases, with 12 bases between the two germline ends. Germline V gene sequence: CDR1 LGHNA, CDR2 YSLEER. The CDR3 is made up of 16 amino acids. This chain's CDR3 is CASSQDAQGYGNTIYF. The CDR3 nucleotides read TGCGCCAGCAGCCAAGATGCACAGGGATATGGAAACACCATATATTTT.